This entry describes one T cell receptor (beta chain). The antigen remains undetermined. This record comes from a study of T cells in severe cutaneous drug reactions. Across the study: Patients in acute or recovery stage gave blister fluids/cells and PBMC. General study results and limits: In carbamazepine-induced Stevens-Johnson syndrome or toxic epidermal necrolysis, TRBV12-4 averaged around 29% in blister cells and 4.5% to 6.5% in PBMC. A public TCRbeta CDR3 appeared in all seven CBZ-SJS/TEN blister samples, averaging roughly 14%.

Libraries were made by iRepertoire multiplex PCR with TCR subtype-specific primers for bulk and single-cell sequencing. Bulk TCR beta libraries: multiplex PCR with V-, D- and J-region primers. Reanalyzing the multiplex PCR reads, TCRdb keeps one entry per CDR3 protein, without DNA. Here the sample table reports 5,000 to 7,500 distinct CDR3 sequences. CDR3 size: 16 residues. CDR1 and CDR2 (germline): KGHSH, LQKENI. Sequenced patients had Stevens-Johnson syndrome or toxic epidermal necrolysis caused by carbamazepine. This clonotype originated in a human donor with toxic epidermal necrolysis, a severe cutaneous drug reaction. J is TRBJ2-1 and V is TRBV18; as DNA is missing, the TRBD1 call by TCRdb cannot be tested. The sample consisted of cells from a skin blister. CDR3 in amino acids: CASSPPAGSRRDEQFF.